This TCR beta chain was recovered during a study of OX40 agonist ivuxolimab in advanced cancers. Study-level information: Patients' therapy was ivuxolimab, an antibody that acts as an agonist of OX40 (CD134). Each dose-escalation patient presented with hepatocellular carcinoma, melanoma, renal cell or head and neck cancer.

CDR3 length: 15 residues. The germline V gene has CDR1 LNHDA and CDR2 SQIVND (reference sequence). Unmatched junction bases numbered 9, after V lost 4 bases and J lost 7 bases. Measured with immunoSEQ multiplex PCR; TCRdb has only the in-frame clones, and not every one. The table records fewer than 80,000 clones, less than 95% of them present only once. The source material was CD4+ or CD8+ T cells sorted from blood, sampled in a trial of the OX40 agonist ivuxolimab. The gene calls are TRBV19 and TRBJ2-7; 11 bases align to TRBD1. This TCR came from an adult with an advanced solid tumor such as melanoma, head and neck, liver or kidney cancer. The CDR3 region has the DNA TGTGCCAGTAGTACCCCCGGACAGGGGGCGGGGGAGCAGTACTTC. Its translation is CASSTPGQGAGEQYF.